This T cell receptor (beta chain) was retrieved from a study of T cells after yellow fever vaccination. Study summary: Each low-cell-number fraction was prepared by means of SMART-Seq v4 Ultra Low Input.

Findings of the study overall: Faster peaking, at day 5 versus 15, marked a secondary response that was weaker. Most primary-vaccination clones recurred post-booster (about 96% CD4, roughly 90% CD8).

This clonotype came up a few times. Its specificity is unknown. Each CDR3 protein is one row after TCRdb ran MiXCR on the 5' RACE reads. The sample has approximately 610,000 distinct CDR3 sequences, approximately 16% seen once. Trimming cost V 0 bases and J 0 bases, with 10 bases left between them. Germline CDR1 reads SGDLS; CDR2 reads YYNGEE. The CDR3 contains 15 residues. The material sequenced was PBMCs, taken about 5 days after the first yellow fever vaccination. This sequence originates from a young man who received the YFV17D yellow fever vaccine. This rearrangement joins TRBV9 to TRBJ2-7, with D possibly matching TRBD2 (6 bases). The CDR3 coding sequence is TGTGCCAGCAGCGTAGGAGCGGACTACTCCTACGAGCAGTACTTC. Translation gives CASSVGADYSYEQYF.